The source of this T cell receptor (beta chain) is a study of OX40 agonist ivuxolimab in advanced cancers. For context, the study as a whole: Ivuxolimab, which targeted the costimulatory receptor OX40 (CD134), was an agonistic, fully human IgG2 monoclonal antibody. Intravenous ivuxolimab was administered to patients every 2 weeks at six dose levels: 0.01, 0.1, 0.3, 1.5, 3 and 10 mg/kg. Of the 50 to 55 dose-escalation patients, hepatocellular carcinoma was present in about 19, melanoma in roughly 15, renal cell carcinoma in 9 and head and neck cancer in 9. In the dose-escalation cohort, 82.7% of patients were male, and the mean age was roughly 60 years with a range of roughly 20 to 79. Patients were allowed to have had prior anti-PD-1, anti-PD-L1 or anti-CTLA-4 therapy, and around 37% of the dose-escalation patients had previously received checkpoint inhibitors. Partial responses were achieved by three dose-escalation patients, of whom one had hepatocellular carcinoma and two had cutaneous melanoma. Peripheral TCRbeta sequencing was intended to test whether TCR sequence diversity was altered and clonal T-cell expansion was caused by ivuxolimab. The paper describes the monotherapy dose-escalation part (N ≈ 52 patients) of the phase I trial of ivuxolimab. General study outcomes and caveats: In the 0.1-3.0 mg/kg groups, partial responders were among the patients with the lowest normalized peripheral clonal expansion, particularly in CD8+ T cells. Antigen specificity was not determined for the clonally expanded peripheral T cells. At doses from 0.1 to 3.0 mg/kg, clonal expansion was seen in both CD4+ and CD8+ blood T cells between baseline and week 6. Low levels of normalized T-cell clonal expansion were also seen in some patients who did not respond. After ivuxolimab, expanded clones were on average more numerous among CD8+ T cells than among CD4+ T cells.

The trial excluded patients who had a history of autoimmune disease or who were on systemic immunosuppression. Peripheral blood for TCR sequencing was drawn from every dose cohort at baseline, at cycle 4 day 1 and at cycle 7 day 1. Samples were obtained from an open-label, multicenter, first-in-human phase I dose-escalation trial of ivuxolimab. Adults with locally advanced or metastatic head and neck squamous cell, hepatocellular, melanoma or renal cell carcinoma were enrolled in the trial. Before TCR sequencing, CD4+ T cells and CD8+ T cells from peripheral blood were sorted into separate populations. For this clone: The antigen it binds to is not known. Base-call qualities are not available, and no considerably larger clone is one nucleotide away.

Genomic DNA was extracted from sorted cells for sequencing of the TCRbeta CDR3 region. The immunoSEQ Assay was used for sequencing of TCRbeta CDR3 regions. In its TCRdb copy, this immuneACCESS table keeps in-frame sequences only and misses some clones. Where compared with another copy, unresolved V genes explain less than half of these, and the others have no known cause. Here the sample has approximately 100,000 clones; approximately 90% occur a single time. About 0.29% of the sample lies in the top ten. In the germline V gene (reference sequence), CDR1 corresponds to LNHDA and CDR2 to SQIVND. V loses 6 bases of germline sequence and J loses 0 bases, and the interval between the two ends is 11 bases. From the cysteine up to the phenylalanine, the CDR3 has a length of 14 residues. Only CDR3 DNA is held: 42 bases, read in frame from base 1.

The sequence links TRBV19 to TRBJ1-1, and TRBD1 may be the D gene, going by 6 matching bases. The TCR was taken from an adult with an advanced solid tumor such as melanoma, head and neck, liver or kidney cancer. Sequenced here: CD4+ or CD8+ T cells sorted from blood, sampled in a trial of the OX40 agonist ivuxolimab. The bases read TGTGCCAGTAGCGGACAGACTATGAACACTGAAGCTTTCTTT. The encoded protein is CASSGQTMNTEAFF. The variable domain in full, with residues beyond the CDR3 obtained from the reference TRBV19 and TRBJ1-1 genes, is DGGITQSPKYLFRKEGQNVTLSCEQNLNHDAMYWYRQDPGQGLRLIYYSQIVNDFQKGDIAEGYSVSREKKESFPLTVTSAQKNPTAFYLCASSGQTMNTEAFFGQGTRLTVV.